This T cell receptor beta chain came from a study of a mutant IDH1 vaccine in newly diagnosed glioma. Data came from immunoSEQ multiplex PCR; TCRdb stores just in-frame clones and leaves some out. The data hold over 60,000 clones, with 80% to 90% observed a single time. About this clone itself: What it binds is not known.

Germline V gene sequence: CDR1 SGDLS, CDR2 YYNGEE. The V gene lost 4 bases and the J gene lost 0 bases, with 14 bases spanning the gap. This CDR3 has 15 residues. Time point described: week 35, safety follow-up. Every vaccination contained 300 ug of the mutant IDH1 20-mer peptide and was paired with topical imiquimod. The chain links TRBV9 to TRBJ2-7; D may be TRBD2 (6 bases). The source was PBMCs, collected from a glioma patient whose treatment included an IDH1 peptide vaccine. The TCR sequence derives from a man in his forties with glioma. CDR3 bases: TGTGCCAGCAGCCCTCCCGGGGGACCCTCCTACGAGCAGTACTTC. Encoded protein: CASSPPGGPSYEQYF.